This TCR beta chain is from a study of technical replicates of blood from a handful of donors. With 4 bases clipped from V and 0 bases from J, the junction kept 6 bases outside the gene matches. The CDR3 spans 15 residues. The V gene's germline CDR1 is MNHEY and CDR2 SMNVEV (reference sequence). This clone is a singleton in its sample. The data were produced by immunoSEQ multiplex PCR, yet TCRdb's version contains in-frame clones alone and is incomplete. In the table there are approximately 52,000 clones, around nine tenths of which are singletons. This sequence joins TRBV27 and TRBJ2-7, with TRBD1 matching over 7 bases. The sample taken for sequencing was PBMCs. This TCR was sampled from a human donor in good health. Some clones in this sample may be carry-over from other donors' samples. The CDR3 loop is CASSSWDRGSYEQYF. The CDR3 DNA sequence: TGTGCCAGCAGTTCTTGGGACAGAGGCTCCTACGAGCAGTACTTC.